This T cell receptor (beta chain) was observed in a study of technical replicates of blood from a handful of donors. Clones were sequenced by immunoSEQ multiplex PCR, and TCRdb holds only the in-frame ones, with some missing. The sample includes roughly 14,000 clones, more than 70% seen only once; the top ten take more than 9%. Germline CDR1 and CDR2: MNHNY and SVGAGI (reference sequence). The CDR3 length is 13 residues. V shed 6 bases and J 3 bases; nucleotides not matched to a gene: 4. This receptor was identified in a human donor in good health. V and J are TRBV6-6 and TRBJ2-7; 8 nucleotides line up with TRBD1. The sequenced material came from PBMCs. The CDR3 spells CASSRGQGYEQYF. The CDR3 DNA is TGTGCCAGCAGCCGCGGACAGGGCTACGAGCAGTACTTC.